This entry concerns a single T cell receptor (beta chain). The sample originates from a study of shared clonotypes between healthy human individuals. Cells designated naive CD8 were CD45RO-negative and were positively selected for CCR7, with terminally differentiated effector memory CD45RA+ cells excluded. Template for every sorted-subset replicate PCR totaled approximately 0.2 ug DNA, 25,000 to 35,000 T cell genomes. TCRdb's copy holds only in-frame clones and misses some; the assay was immunoSEQ multiplex PCR. The table records around 640,000 clones, approximately 96% of them present only once. The origin of this receptor is a woman in her 30s in good health. Sequencing was done on a sample of naive CD8+ T cells sorted from blood.

CDR3 coding DNA: TGTGCCAGCAGCTTGGAGGGACTAGCGGACCAAGAGACCCAGTACTTC. Translating gives CASSLEGLADQETQYF. The V gene is TRBV5-4, the J gene TRBJ2-5; 11 bases are a match to TRBD2. The CDR3 sequence is 16 residues long. Per the germline V gene, CDR1 is SGHNT and CDR2 is YYREEE (reference sequence). With V trimmed by 0 bases and J by 0 bases, 1 base remained unmatched.